Sequencing of this T cell receptor beta chain was carried out in a study of blood T cell repertoires in COVID-19. On the study more broadly: Italy, Spain and the United States were the sources of the convalescent and acute COVID-19 samples. PBMCs, B-cell-depleted T cells, or T cells provided the cDNA or gDNA that made up the material.

In the authors' methods: Amplification of reference gene primers provided the estimated nucleated cell counts. Assay: immunoSEQ multiplex PCR; the TCRdb copy retains only in-frame clones and omits some. The V and J calls and clone size are taken from that table; D and trimming were inferred from the DNA. This repertoire shows approximately 120,000 clones, approximately 83% found once; its top ten account for approximately 20%. Germline V gene data show CDR1 as SGHRS and CDR2 as YFSETQ. The J segment lost 9 bases and the V segment lost 1 base, leaving 11 bases of the junction unmatched. The CDR3 runs 15 residues.

The specimen was peripheral blood. J is TRBJ1-2 and V is TRBV5-1, with 8 nucleotides matching TRBD1. The source is a woman aged 45-60 years who had recovered from COVID-19. The CDR3 sequence is CASSLPGQGTQSYTF. For the CDR3, the DNA is TGCGCCAGCAGCTTGCCCGGACAGGGTACCCAAAGCTACACCTTC.